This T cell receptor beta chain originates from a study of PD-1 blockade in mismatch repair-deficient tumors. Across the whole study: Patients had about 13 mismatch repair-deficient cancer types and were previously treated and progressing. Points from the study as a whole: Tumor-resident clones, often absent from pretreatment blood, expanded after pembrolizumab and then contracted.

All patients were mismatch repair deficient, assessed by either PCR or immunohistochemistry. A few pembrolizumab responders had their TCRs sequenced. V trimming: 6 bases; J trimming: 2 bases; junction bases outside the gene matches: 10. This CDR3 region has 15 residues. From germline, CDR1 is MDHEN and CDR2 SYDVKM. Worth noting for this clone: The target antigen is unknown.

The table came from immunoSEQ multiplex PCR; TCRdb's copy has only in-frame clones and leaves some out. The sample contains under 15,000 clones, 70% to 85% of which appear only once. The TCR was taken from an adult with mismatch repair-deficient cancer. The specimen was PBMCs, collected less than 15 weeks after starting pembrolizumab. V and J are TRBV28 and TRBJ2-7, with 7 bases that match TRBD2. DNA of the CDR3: TGTGCCAGCAGCCTAATAGCGGGCAGCACCTACGAGCAGTACTTC. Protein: CASSLIAGSTYEQYF.